Sequencing of this T cell receptor beta chain was carried out in a study of blood T cell repertoires in COVID-19. TCRdb keeps only in-frame clones here, not all; method: immunoSEQ multiplex PCR. The sample consists of more than 300,000 clones, around 84% of them appearing once. Germline loops: CDR1 SGHKS, CDR2 YYEKEE (reference sequence). J was trimmed by 0 bases and V by 5 bases; bases with no gene match: 4. The CDR3 covers 15 residues. This rearrangement joins TRBV5-5 to TRBJ1-2; 10 bases line up with TRBD1. This TCR was sampled from a man aged 25 to 45 who had recovered from COVID-19. What was sequenced was PBMCs or T cells enriched from blood (not recorded which). CDR3 bases: TGTGCCAGCAGACGGGACAGGGGTCCTAACTATGGCTACACCTTC. Translation: CASRRDRGPNYGYTF. Together with reference TRBV5-5 and TRBJ1-2, the CDR3 gives the full variable domain: DAGVTQSPTHLIKTRGQQVTLRCSPISGHKSVSWYQQVLGQGPQFIFQYYEKEERGRGNFPDRFSARQFPNYSSELNVNALLLGDSALYLCASRRDRGPNYGYTFGSGTRLTVV.